The 17 T cell receptor beta chains below come from one sample, sequenced in a study of identical twins. MiXCR, run by TCRdb on the 5' RACE reads, gives a single entry per CDR3 protein. The repertoire holds 150,000 or so distinct CDR3 sequences, with under 4.5% as singletons. The sample consisted of memory T cells sorted from blood. These receptors all stem from a man younger than 30 in good health.

In this sample, this clonotype turned up many times. V and J are TRBV20-1 and TRBJ1-3; D is undetermined. Germline V CDR1 and CDR2: DFQATT, SNEGSKA (reference sequence). The CDR3 has 15 residues. V lost 6 bases and J 4 bases, leaving 19 bases between the germline ends. The CDR3 spells CSAPLYGVRGNTIYF. CDR3 nucleotide sequence: TGCAGTGCCCCTTTGTATGGGGTCCGGGGAAACACCATATATTTT.

Notes on this clonotype: Since a much larger clone is just one base distant, this may be a read error. Since no conserved phenylalanine or tryptophan closes the CDR3, a read error is the likely cause. This chain uses TRBV6-5 with TRBJ1-1, with no clear D. Trimming left V 7 bases short and J 5 bases short, with 8 bases between. Germline CDR1 is MNHEY and CDR2 is SVGAGI. The CDR3 consists of 11 residues. The CDR3 loop reads CASKRWTEAFC. In DNA, the CDR3 is TGTGCCAGCAAGCGTTGGACTGAAGCTTTCTGT.

This clonotype was recorded many times. The chain combines TRBV27 with TRBJ2-1, with D possibly TRBD2 on 5 matching bases. The CDR3 is 16 amino acids. Trimming took off 0 bases at V and 0 bases at J, with 9 bases between the two ends. Germline V CDR1 and CDR2: MNHEY, SMNVEV (reference sequence). CDR3 nucleotides: TGTGCCAGCAGTTTATCCGTGGGGAGCTCCTACAATGAGCAGTTCTTC. Amino acids: CASSLSVGSSYNEQFF.

This clonotype has ten or more counts. CDR3 sequence (DNA): TGTGCCAGCAGTTACGACGATCGGGGTGGGGAGACCCAGTACTTC. Amino acids: CASSYDDRGGETQYF. This chain joins TRBV6-5 and TRBJ2-5; tentative D call: TRBD2 (5 bases). The germline gives CDR1 MNHEY, CDR2 SVGAGI. There are 15 residues in the CDR3. Trimming took off 2 bases at V and 5 bases at J, with 15 bases between the two ends.

This clonotype was observed many times. J is TRBJ1-5 and V is TRBV6-1; D unclear. The V gene's germline CDR1 is MNHNS and CDR2 SASEGT. This CDR3 is built from 13 residues. The V and J ends lost 4 bases and 4 bases respectively, with 8 bases between them. For the CDR3, the DNA is TGTGCCAGCAGTGCAGGAGGGAATCAGCCCCAGCATTTT. Its protein product is CASSAGGNQPQHF.

This clonotype appeared many times. The junction differs from germline at one of its ends, possibly a read error. The chain links TRBV15 to TRBJ1-6; 11 nucleotides align to TRBD1. The CDR3 consists of 17 residues. CDR1 is LNHNV and CDR2 is YYDKDF in the germline V gene (reference sequence). In DNA, the CDR3 is TGTGCCACCAGCGGAGATGGACAGGGGGCCTTGATTTCACCCCTCCACTTT. Translation gives CATSGDGQGALISPLHF.

This clonotype was seen at least ten times. This rearrangement joins TRBV20-1 to TRBJ2-3; D possibly corresponds to TRBD2 (5 bases). This CDR3 comprises 14 residues. Per germline, CDR1 DFQATT and CDR2 SNEGSKA (reference sequence). V dropped 5 bases and J dropped 0 bases, with 12 bases sitting between them. The CDR3 nucleotides are TGCAGTGCTGGAGGTTACAGTAGCACAGATACGCAGTATTTT. This translates into CSAGGYSSTDTQYF.

This clonotype was recorded a few times. This sequence joins TRBV11-2 and TRBJ2-6, with D unclear. The CDR3 is 15 residues long. V was pared by 1 base and J by 0 bases, with 4 bases between. Germline V gene lookup returns CDR1 SGHAT and CDR2 FQNNGV. CDR3 sequence reads: CASSLVSSGANVLTF. The CDR3 coding sequence is TGTGCCAGCAGCTTAGTGTCCTCTGGGGCCAACGTCCTGACTTTC.

Ten or more counts support this clonotype. The V and J genes are TRBV7-9 and TRBJ1-4; D is perhaps TRBD1 (6 bases). V was clipped by 1 base and J by 7 bases, with 13 bases between them. CDR1 is SEHNR, CDR2 FQNEAQ, per germline (reference sequence). This CDR3 has 15 residues. CDR3 sequence reads: CASSLVTGWSEKLFF. DNA of the CDR3: TGTGCCAGCAGCTTAGTCACAGGGTGGAGTGAAAAACTGTTTTTT.

This clonotype was detected many times. The chain carries TRBV12-3 or TRBV12-4 and TRBJ2-5; 8 positions agree with TRBD2. The CDR3 sequence is 18 residues long. V gave up 4 bases and J gave up 5 bases; unmatched junction bases: 18. The CDR3 loop reads CASSSWAEGRGTRETQYF. Written as DNA, the CDR3 is TGTGCCAGCAGTTCCTGGGCGGAGGGCCGTGGGACTAGGGAGACCCAGTACTTC.

This clonotype was counted a few times. The V call is TRBV11-1, the J call TRBJ2-1, with TRBD1 identical over 9 bases. Losses at the gene ends were 5 bases for V and 7 bases for J; bases not matched to a gene: 6. This CDR3 is 14 amino acids long. The germline gives CDR1 SGHAT, CDR2 FQDESV (reference sequence). The CDR3 sequence: CASSQDRGGNEQFF. CDR3 coding DNA: TGTGCCAGCAGCCAGGACAGGGGCGGAAATGAGCAGTTCTTC.

This clonotype came up many times. The gene calls are TRBV9 and TRBJ2-5, with D possibly matching TRBD1 (5 bases). Deletions cut 2 bases from V and 4 bases from J, with 18 bases between. The CDR3 has 16 residues. Germline CDR1 reads SGDLS; CDR2 reads YYNGEE. CDR3 region: CASSVGAQKWGETQYF. CDR3 in DNA: TGTGCCAGCAGCGTTGGGGCTCAAAAGTGGGGAGAGACCCAGTACTTC.

At least ten counts were recorded for this clonotype. The chain links TRBV5-1 to TRBJ1-2; 9 bases fit TRBD1. This CDR3 is built from 13 residues. Germline V gene data show CDR1 as SGHRS and CDR2 as YFSETQ. V was pared by 4 bases and J by 8 bases, with 6 bases of the junction left unmatched. CDR3 region: CASSVDRGHGYTF. The CDR3 region has the DNA TGCGCCAGCAGCGTGGACAGGGGTCACGGCTACACCTTC.

This clonotype was detected many times. J is TRBJ2-3 and V is TRBV15; 13 nucleotides agree with TRBD2. The CDR3 covers 16 residues. From germline, CDR1 is LNHNV and CDR2 YYDKDF (reference sequence). Trimming at V came to 3 bases and at J to 2 bases, leaving 2 bases not matched to a gene. CDR3 DNA: TGTGCCACCAGCAGCGGACTAGCGGGAGCCACAGATACGCAGTATTTT. Translation gives CATSSGLAGATDTQYF.

The V and J genes are TRBV4-3 and TRBJ1-5, with D unresolved. Trimming shortened V by 4 bases and J by 2 bases, and 9 bases separated the two germline ends. This CDR3 region has 14 residues. CDR1 is LGHNA and CDR2 is YSLEER in the germline V gene. The CDR3 bases are TGCGCCAGCAGCCGTGAGAGGGGCAATCAGCCCCAGCATTTT. It specifies CASSRERGNQPQHF.

This clonotype showed up just a few times. The chain joins TRBV2 to TRBJ1-1; D unclear. Trimming removed 6 bases at V and 5 bases at J, with 16 bases between. Per germline, CDR1 SNHLY and CDR2 FYNNEI. CDR3 length: 14 amino acids. The CDR3 bases are TGTGCCAGCAGAATCGGAGGGCGGAGTACTGAAGCTTTCTTT. Its translation: CASRIGGRSTEAFF.

This clonotype has a count of ten or more. The chain has TRBV10-3 and TRBJ2-3; D is undetermined. The CDR3 totals 14 residues. The V and J ends lost 10 bases and 0 bases respectively, with 14 bases between them. Germline V gene sequence: CDR1 ENHRY, CDR2 SYGVKD. CDR3 sequence reads: CATDNSPSTDTQYF. The CDR3 coding sequence is TGTGCCACCGATAACTCCCCCAGCACAGATACGCAGTATTTT.